This T cell receptor (beta chain) was captured in a study of cytomegalovirus exposure and HLA in healthy donors. This PCR relied on a set of 60 Vbeta primers and 13 Jbeta primers. Assay used: immunoSEQ multiplex PCR; TCRdb lists only in-frame clones, some missing. The sample contains 200,000 to 250,000 clones, roughly 82% of which appear only once. As regards this clone: What it binds is unknown.

Findings and caveats of the study: Some segments of the V type, notably TRBV6-2 and TRBV6-3, were excluded as indistinguishable. Presence/absence analyses assumed roughly uniform sequencing depth across donors. With high specificity and sensitivity, the classifier reportedly diagnosed cytomegalovirus status.

Germline V CDR1 and CDR2: LGHNA, YSLEER. The CDR3 covers 16 residues. Unmatched junction bases numbered 15, after V lost 1 base and J lost 15 bases. This sequence joins TRBV4-3 and TRBJ2-1; TRBD2 matches 10 bases. This clonotype originated in a woman in her 40s in good health and CMV-seropositive. Sequencing input: PBMCs. CDR3 coding DNA: TGCGCCAGCAGCCAAGGGTCAGGACTAGCGGATGAACGGCGGTTCTTC. Translating gives CASSQGSGLADERRFF.